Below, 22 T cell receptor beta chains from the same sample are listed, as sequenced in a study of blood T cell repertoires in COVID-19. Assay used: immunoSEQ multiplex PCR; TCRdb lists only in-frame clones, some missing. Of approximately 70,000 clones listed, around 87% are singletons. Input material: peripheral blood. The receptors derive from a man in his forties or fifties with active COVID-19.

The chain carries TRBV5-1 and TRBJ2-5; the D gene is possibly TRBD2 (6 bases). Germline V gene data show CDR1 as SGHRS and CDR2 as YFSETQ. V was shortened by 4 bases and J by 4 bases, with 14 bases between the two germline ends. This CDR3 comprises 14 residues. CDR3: CASSRTEGRETQYF. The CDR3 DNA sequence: TGCGCCAGCAGCCGAACGGAGGGGCGAGAGACCCAGTACTTC.

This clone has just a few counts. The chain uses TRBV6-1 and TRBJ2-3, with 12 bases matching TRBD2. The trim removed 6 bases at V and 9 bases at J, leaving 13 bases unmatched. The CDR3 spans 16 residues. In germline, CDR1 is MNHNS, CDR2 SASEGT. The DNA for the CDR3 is TGTGCCAGCAGGGAACTAGCGGGGGGCTTCCAGAGGACGCAGTATTTT. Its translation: CASRELAGGFQRTQYF.

This CDR3 reads CASSPGQATYEQYF. CDR3 DNA: TGTGCCAGCAGCCCGGGACAGGCTACCTACGAGCAGTACTTC. The rearrangement joins TRBV6-5 to TRBJ2-7; 8 nucleotides align to TRBD1. The CDR3 is 14 amino acids. V lost 6 bases and J lost 2; bases outside the gene matches: 6. The germline CDR1 and CDR2 sequences are MNHEY and SVGAGI.

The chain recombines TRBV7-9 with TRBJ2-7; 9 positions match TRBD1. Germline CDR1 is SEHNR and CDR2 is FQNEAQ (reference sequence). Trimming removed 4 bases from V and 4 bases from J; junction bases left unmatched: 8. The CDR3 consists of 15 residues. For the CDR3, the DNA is TGTGCCAGCAGCTGGGTCGGGACAGGGAAATACGAGCAGTACTTC. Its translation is CASSWVGTGKYEQYF.

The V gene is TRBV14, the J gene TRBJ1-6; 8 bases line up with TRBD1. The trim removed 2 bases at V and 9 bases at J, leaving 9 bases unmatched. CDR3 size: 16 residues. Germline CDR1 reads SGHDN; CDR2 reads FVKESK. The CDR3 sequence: CASSQMLGTGTSPLHF. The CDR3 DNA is TGTGCCAGCAGCCAAATGCTCGGGACAGGAACTTCACCCCTCCACTTT.

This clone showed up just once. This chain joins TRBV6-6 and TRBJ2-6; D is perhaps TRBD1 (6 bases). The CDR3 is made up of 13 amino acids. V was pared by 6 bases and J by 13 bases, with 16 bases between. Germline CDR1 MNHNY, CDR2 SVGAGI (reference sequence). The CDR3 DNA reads TGTGCCAGCAGCCCTACCTCCCAGGGGGTCCTGACTTTC. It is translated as CASSPTSQGVLTF.

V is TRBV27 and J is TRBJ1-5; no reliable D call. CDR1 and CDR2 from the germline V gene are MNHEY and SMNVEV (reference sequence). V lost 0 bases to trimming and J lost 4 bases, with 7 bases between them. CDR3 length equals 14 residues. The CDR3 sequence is CASSLSRENQPQHF. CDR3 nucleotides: TGTGCCAGCAGTTTATCAAGAGAGAATCAGCCCCAGCATTTT.

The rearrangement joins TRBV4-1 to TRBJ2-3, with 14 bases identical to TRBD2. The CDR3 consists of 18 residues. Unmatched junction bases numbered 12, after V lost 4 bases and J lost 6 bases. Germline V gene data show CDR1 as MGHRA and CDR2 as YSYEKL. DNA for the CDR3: TGCGCCAGCAGCCGGGTCCCGGGACTAGCGGGAGCAGGGGATACGCAGTATTTT. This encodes CASSRVPGLAGAGDTQYF.

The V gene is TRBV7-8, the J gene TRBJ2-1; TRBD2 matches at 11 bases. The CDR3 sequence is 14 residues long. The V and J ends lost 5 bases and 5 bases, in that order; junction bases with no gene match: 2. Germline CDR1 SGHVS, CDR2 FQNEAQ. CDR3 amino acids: CASSLTSGNNEQFF. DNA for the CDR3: TGTGCCAGCAGCCTGACTAGCGGGAACAATGAGCAGTTCTTC.

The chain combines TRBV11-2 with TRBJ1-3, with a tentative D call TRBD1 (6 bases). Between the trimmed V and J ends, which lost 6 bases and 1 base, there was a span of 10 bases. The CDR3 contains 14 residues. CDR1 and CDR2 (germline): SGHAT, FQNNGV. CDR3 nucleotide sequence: TGTGCCAGCAGAGCCGGGACATCTGGAAACACCATATATTTT. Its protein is CASRAGTSGNTIYF.

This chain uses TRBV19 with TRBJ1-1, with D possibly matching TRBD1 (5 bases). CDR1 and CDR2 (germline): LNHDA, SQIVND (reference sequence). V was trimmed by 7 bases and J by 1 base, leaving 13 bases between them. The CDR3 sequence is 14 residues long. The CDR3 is CASKARASNTEAFF. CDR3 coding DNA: TGTGCCAGTAAGGCCAGGGCCTCGAACACTGAAGCTTTCTTT.

Here the CDR3 DNA reads TGCGCCAGCAGCTTACTGGCTGAGGGTATGAACACTGAAGCTTTCTTT. Residues: CASSLLAEGMNTEAFF. This chain uses TRBV5-1 with TRBJ1-1; D is unresolved. Germline CDR1 is SGHRS and CDR2 is YFSETQ. Trimming took 2 bases from V and 0 from J, leaving 14 bases between them. The CDR3 runs to 16 residues.

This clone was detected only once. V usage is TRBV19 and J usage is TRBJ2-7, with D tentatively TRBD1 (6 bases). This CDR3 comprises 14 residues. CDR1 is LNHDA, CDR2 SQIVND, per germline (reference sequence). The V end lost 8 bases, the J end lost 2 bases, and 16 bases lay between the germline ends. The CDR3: CASAIKQGAYEQYF. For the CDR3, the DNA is TGTGCCAGTGCAATTAAACAGGGTGCCTACGAGCAGTACTTC.

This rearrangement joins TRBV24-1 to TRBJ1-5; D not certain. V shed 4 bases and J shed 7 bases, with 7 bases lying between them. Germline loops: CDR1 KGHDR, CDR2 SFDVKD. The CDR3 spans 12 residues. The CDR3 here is CATSEEGQPQHF. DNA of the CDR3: TGTGCCACCAGTGAGGAGGGCCAGCCCCAGCATTTT.

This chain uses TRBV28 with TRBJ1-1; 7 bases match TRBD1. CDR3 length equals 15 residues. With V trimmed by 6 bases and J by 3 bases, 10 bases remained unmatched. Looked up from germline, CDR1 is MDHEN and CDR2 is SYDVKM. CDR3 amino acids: CASSRADREDTEAFF. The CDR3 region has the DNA TGTGCCAGCAGCCGCGCCGACAGGGAGGACACTGAAGCTTTCTTT. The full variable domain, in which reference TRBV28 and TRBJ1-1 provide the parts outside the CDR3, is DVKVTQSSRYLVKRTGEKVFLECVQDMDHENMFWYRQDPGLGLRLIYFSYDVKMKEKGDIPEGYSVSREKKERFSLILESASTNQTSMYLCASSRADREDTEAFFGQGTRLTVV.

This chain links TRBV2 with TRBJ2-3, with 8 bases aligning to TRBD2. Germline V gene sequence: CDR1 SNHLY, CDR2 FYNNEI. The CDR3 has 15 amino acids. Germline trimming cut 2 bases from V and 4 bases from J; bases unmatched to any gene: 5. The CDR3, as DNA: TGTGCCAGCAGTGAACAGCGGGGGCCCGCAGATACGCAGTATTTT. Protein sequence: CASSEQRGPADTQYF.

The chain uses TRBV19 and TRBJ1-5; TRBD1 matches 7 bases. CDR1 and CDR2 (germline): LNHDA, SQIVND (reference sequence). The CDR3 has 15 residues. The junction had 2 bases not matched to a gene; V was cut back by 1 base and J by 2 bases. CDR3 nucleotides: TGTGCCAGTAGTATAGCCGGACAGGGCAATCAGCCCCAGCATTTT. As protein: CASSIAGQGNQPQHF.

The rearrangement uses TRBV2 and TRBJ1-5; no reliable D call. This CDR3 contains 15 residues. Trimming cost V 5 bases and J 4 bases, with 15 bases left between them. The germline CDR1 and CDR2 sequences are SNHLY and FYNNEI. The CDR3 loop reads CASSPRPGPNQPQHF. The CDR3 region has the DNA TGTGCCAGCAGTCCCCGCCCAGGTCCTAATCAGCCCCAGCATTTT.

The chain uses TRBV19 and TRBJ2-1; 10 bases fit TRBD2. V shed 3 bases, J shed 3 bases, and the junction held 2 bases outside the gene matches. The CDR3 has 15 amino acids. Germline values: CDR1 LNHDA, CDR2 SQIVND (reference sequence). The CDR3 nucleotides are TGTGCCAGTAGTATCAGCGGGGGGGGCTACAATGAGCAGTTCTTC. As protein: CASSISGGGYNEQFF.

Written as DNA, the CDR3 is TGTGCCAGCAGCTCTAGCGGATCTAGCACAGATACGCAGTATTTT. It encodes CASSSSGSSTDTQYF. The chain employs TRBV7-2 and TRBJ2-3; 7 positions agree with TRBD2. Germline V CDR1 and CDR2: SGHTA, FQGNSA. The ends lost 4 bases at V and 0 bases at J; junction bases unmatched: 4. The CDR3 totals 15 residues.

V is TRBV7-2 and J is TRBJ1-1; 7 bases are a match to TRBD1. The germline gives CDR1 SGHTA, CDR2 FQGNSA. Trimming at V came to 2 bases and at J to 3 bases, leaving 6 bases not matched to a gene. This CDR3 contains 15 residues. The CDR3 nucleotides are TGTGCCAGCAGCTTAAACAGGGGTGGGGACACTGAAGCTTTCTTT. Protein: CASSLNRGGDTEAFF.

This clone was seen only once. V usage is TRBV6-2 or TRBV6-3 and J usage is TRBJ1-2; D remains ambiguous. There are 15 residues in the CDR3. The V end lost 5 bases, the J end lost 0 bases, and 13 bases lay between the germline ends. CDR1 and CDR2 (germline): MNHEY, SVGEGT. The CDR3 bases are TGTGCCAGCAGTCAACCGGGTAGTTCTAACTATGGCTACACCTTC. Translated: CASSQPGSSNYGYTF.